This T cell receptor beta chain was recovered during a study of T cell responses to AZD1222 COVID-19 vaccine. Libraries were prepared by immunoSEQ multiplex PCR; TCRdb keeps only in-frame clonotypes and omits some of them. The data hold 90,000 to 120,000 clones, with approximately 92% observed a single time. This CDR3 is built from 16 residues. The germline V and J ends were trimmed by 1 base and 7 bases, with 14 bases remaining between them. Germline V gives CDR1 LGHDT, CDR2 YNNKEL (reference sequence). Researchers grouped second doses given at about 4 or about 12 weeks into one pool. Points from the study as a whole: Clonal diversity was possibly underestimated; the donors were predominantly white British and more often female. At baseline, just 6 or 7 AZD1222 recipients tested seropositive.

Points on this clone: Its cognate antigen is unknown.

The TCR comes from an adult who received the AZD1222 COVID-19 vaccine. The specimen was peripheral blood, collected 28 days after the second AZD1222 dose. V and J are TRBV3-1 (or the pseudogene TRBV3-2) and TRBJ1-6; D remains ambiguous. The CDR3 reads CASSQAFPSWNSPLHF. CDR3 bases: TGTGCCAGCAGCCAAGCTTTCCCCTCTTGGAATTCACCCCTCCACTTT.